Listed below are T cell receptor beta chains from one sample, sequenced in a study of the immune and genomic landscape of osteosarcoma. Here immunoSEQ multiplex PCR was the method, and the copy in TCRdb shows in-frame clones only, minus some. Its clone listing holds some 84 clones. Sequenced input: primary tumor tissue from the scapula. The receptors originated from a woman aged 70-85 years with osteosarcoma. The CDR3 runs from the conserved cysteine through the conserved F or W. Fields, in order: J gene, V gene, clone size, D gene, CDR3 protein, CDR3 DNA. The D gene is left open where the match is weak. Size is stated for part of the rows, as once, few or many counts, or as a class when the clone is expanded.

TRBJ2-1	TRBV5-4	NA	TRBD1	CASSAGRDRGRSEQFF	TGTGCCAGCAGCGCGGGAAGGGACAGGGGGCGGAGTGAGCAGTTCTTC
TRBJ2-7	TRBV6-1	NA	NA	CASSEGGGFNYEQYF	TGTGCCAGCAGTGAAGGAGGAGGGTTCAACTACGAGCAGTACTTC
TRBJ2-7	TRBV7-2	NA	TRBD1	CASSFTQGASEQYF	TGTGCCAGCAGCTTCACTCAGGGGGCCAGCGAGCAGTACTTC
TRBJ2-2	TRBV19	NA	TRBD2	CASSLRSGGVAGELFF	TGTGCCAGTAGCCTCCGTAGCGGGGGGGTCGCCGGGGAGCTGTTTTTT
TRBJ1-4	TRBV18	NA	NA	CASSHHSLQDPNEKLFF	TGTGCCAGCTCACACCATAGCCTTCAGGATCCTAATGAAAAACTGTTTTTT
TRBJ2-7	TRBV11-2	NA	NA	CASSLASGGYEQYF	TGTGCCAGCAGCTTAGCATCTGGAGGCTACGAGCAGTACTTC
TRBJ2-3	TRBV19	NA	TRBD1	CASRGTGGNTQYF	TGTGCCAGTAGAGGGACAGGGGGTAATACGCAGTATTTT
TRBJ1-5	TRBV19	NA	NA	CASNLRGAGPQHF	TGTGCCAGCAACCTTCGGGGTGCGGGGCCCCAGCATTTT
TRBJ2-6	TRBV19	NA	NA	CASSKNSQSRANVLTF	TGTGCCAGTAGTAAAAATTCACAAAGTCGGGCCAACGTCCTGACTTTC
TRBJ2-2	TRBV5-1	NA	NA	CASSLAAANTGELFF	TGCGCCAGCAGCTTGGCGGCAGCGAACACCGGGGAGCTGTTTTTT
TRBJ2-2	TRBV7-9	NA	NA	CASSLGQQIVGELFF	TGTGCCAGCAGCTTAGGACAGCAAATTGTCGGGGAGCTGTTTTTT
TRBJ2-7	TRBV11-2	NA	NA	CASSRPGGSGSLASYEQYF	TGTGCCAGCAGCCGCCCTGGGGGTAGCGGATCCCTGGCAAGTTACGAGCAGTACTTC
TRBJ1-1	TRBV21-1	NA	NA	CASRSRLDTIRTEAFF	TGTGCCAGCAGGAGCCGCTTAGACACAATTCGCACTGAAGCTTTCTTT
TRBJ1-3	TRBV4-2	NA	TRBD1	CASSETPGTEGGNTIYF	TGTGCCAGCAGCGAAACCCCCGGGACAGAGGGTGGAAACACCATATATTTT
TRBJ2-3	TRBV25-1	NA	NA	CASSAGTDTQYF	TGTGCCAGCAGTGCTGGCACAGATACGCAGTATTTT
TRBJ2-6	TRBV8-2	few	NA	CGTTHITQSRANVLTF	TGTGGCACGACGCATATAACACAAAGTCGGGCCAACGTCCTGACTTTC
TRBJ1-5	TRBV7-2	NA	NA	CASSLVGMDQPQHF	TGTGCCAGCAGCTTAGTAGGAATGGATCAGCCCCAGCATTTT
TRBJ1-2	TRBV27	NA	NA	CASSFLKSYGYTF	TGTGCCAGCAGTTTTCTTAAATCCTATGGCTACACCTTC
TRBJ2-7	TRBV19	few	NA	CASSHRYEQYF	TGTGCCAGTAGCCACCGGTACGAGCAGTACTTC
TRBJ2-7	TRBV4-2	NA	TRBD2	CASSQDHSGREVNPYEQYF	TGTGCCAGCAGCCAAGATCACAGTGGGAGGGAGGTTAATCCCTACGAGCAGTACTTC
TRBJ2-6	TRBV1	NA	NA	CTSSTGGLCTRANVLTF	TGCACCAGCAGTACGGGTGGTTTGTGCACACGGGCCAACGTCCTGACTTTC
TRBJ2-7	TRBV7-6	few	NA	CASSLAAAGRGYEQYF	TGTGCCAGCAGCTTAGCCGCAGCGGGCAGGGGTTACGAGCAGTACTTC
TRBJ1-5	TRBV7-2	NA	TRBD1	CASSRDSNSNQPQHF	TGTGCCAGCAGCCGGGACAGTAATAGCAATCAGCCCCAGCATTTT
TRBJ2-1	TRBV10-3	NA	NA	CAISEGLSREYRYNEQFF	TGTGCCATCAGTGAAGGTCTATCCCGGGAATATCGCTACAATGAGCAGTTCTTC
TRBJ1-1	TRBV6-1	once	TRBD1	CASSARQGDTEAFF	TGTGCCAGCAGTGCGCGGCAGGGGGACACTGAAGCTTTCTTT
TRBJ2-3	TRBV9	NA	NA	CASSVAFGDFTDTQYF	TGTGCCAGCAGCGTAGCTTTCGGGGACTTCACAGATACGCAGTATTTT
TRBJ2-1	TRBV7-3	NA	NA	CASSPGDEQFF	TGTGCCAGCAGCCCCGGTGATGAGCAGTTCTTC
TRBJ2-1	TRBV18	NA	NA	CASFPFESGRGNEQFF	TGTGCCAGCTTCCCTTTCGAGAGCGGGCGAGGGAATGAGCAGTTCTTC
TRBJ2-1	TRBV5-1	NA	NA	CASNWDGAGVYEQFF	TGCGCCAGCAACTGGGACGGGGCTGGGGTCTATGAGCAGTTCTTC
TRBJ2-2	TRBV18	NA	NA	CASSPPKSGQGGELFF	TGTGCCAGCTCACCACCGAAGTCAGGGCAAGGCGGGGAGCTGTTTTTT
TRBJ1-2	TRBV4-1	NA	NA	CASSRREGGGYTF	TGCGCCAGCAGCCGGAGAGAGGGGGGCGGCTACACCTTC
TRBJ1-2	TRBV4-1	few	NA	CASSQSNSYGYTF	TGCGCCAGCAGCCAGAGTAACAGCTATGGCTACACCTTC
TRBJ1-1	TRBV5-4	few	TRBD1	CASSLWTGNTEAFF	TGTGCCAGCAGCTTGTGGACAGGGAACACTGAAGCTTTCTTT
TRBJ2-7	TRBV4-1	NA	TRBD2	CASSQESGSVYEQYF	TGCGCCAGCAGCCAAGAAAGCGGGAGCGTCTACGAGCAGTACTTC